The rows below give T cell receptor beta chains drawn from one sample of a study of cytomegalovirus exposure and HLA in healthy donors. Only in-frame clones appear in the TCRdb table, and some are missing; sequencing was by immunoSEQ multiplex PCR. The table includes under 250,000 clones, around 76% detected once. The material sequenced was PBMCs. The receptors here all came from a man younger than 35 in good health and CMV-seronegative. CDR3s include the opening cysteine and the closing phenylalanine or tryptophan. D genes are given only for firm matches. Where a row states a size, it is once, few, many or the class of an expanded clone; other rows omit it.

abundance: .; d_gene: .; j_gene: TRBJ1-4; v_gene: TRBV7-9; CDR3nt: TGTGCCAGCAGTATGCGGCAGGGCAAAGATGAAAAACTGTTTTTT; CDR3aa: CASSMRQGKDEKLFF
abundance: .; d_gene: TRBD2; j_gene: TRBJ2-3; v_gene: TRBV7-8; CDR3nt: TGTGCCAGCAGCTCCCGACCCCTACTAGCGGGGAGCACAGATACGCAGTATTTT; CDR3aa: CASSSRPLLAGSTDTQYF
abundance: .; d_gene: TRBD1; j_gene: TRBJ2-5; v_gene: TRBV18; CDR3nt: TGTGCCAGCTCATCAGGACAGGGTTTCGAGACCCAGTACTTC; CDR3aa: CASSSGQGFETQYF
abundance: few; d_gene: .; j_gene: TRBJ2-7; v_gene: TRBV27; CDR3nt: TGCGCAACCTGGAGTTGGCCCCTCGAGCAGTACTTC; CDR3aa: CATWSWPLEQYF
abundance: .; d_gene: TRBD2; j_gene: TRBJ2-1; v_gene: TRBV30; CDR3nt: TGTGCCTGGAAAGGATATAGCGGGAGTAATGAGCAGTTCTTC; CDR3aa: CAWKGYSGSNEQFF
abundance: few; d_gene: TRBD2; j_gene: TRBJ2-5; v_gene: TRBV6-5; CDR3nt: TGTGCCAGCAGTTTCACTCCCGGGACTAGTCTAGGGACCCAGTACTTC; CDR3aa: CASSFTPGTSLGTQYF
abundance: .; d_gene: TRBD1; j_gene: TRBJ1-5; v_gene: TRBV6-1; CDR3nt: TGTGCCAGCAGTGAAATGGACAGGGTGAACCAGCCCCAGCATTTT; CDR3aa: CASSEMDRVNQPQHF
abundance: .; d_gene: TRBD1; j_gene: TRBJ2-1; v_gene: TRBV5-1; CDR3nt: TGCGCCAGCAGCTCTGGACAGGGGGCAGGGGATGAGCAGTTCTTC; CDR3aa: CASSSGQGAGDEQFF
abundance: .; d_gene: .; j_gene: TRBJ2-7; v_gene: TRBV7-9; CDR3nt: TGTGCCAGCAGCACTCTCTCCTACGAGCAGTACTTC; CDR3aa: CASSTLSYEQYF
abundance: .; d_gene: TRBD1; j_gene: TRBJ1-4; v_gene: TRBV4-1; CDR3nt: TGCGCCAGCAGCCAAGATAGGGGGACAGGGGGTGAAAAACTGTTTTTT; CDR3aa: CASSQDRGTGGEKLFF
abundance: .; d_gene: .; j_gene: TRBJ2-2; v_gene: TRBV28; CDR3nt: TGTGCCAGCACACGATCGGACACCGGGGAGCTGTTTTTT; CDR3aa: CASTRSDTGELFF
abundance: .; d_gene: TRBD1; j_gene: TRBJ2-7; v_gene: TRBV10-3; CDR3nt: TGTGCCATCAGTGACCCCGGGACAGGGGACTACGAGCAGTACTTC; CDR3aa: CAISDPGTGDYEQYF
abundance: few; d_gene: .; j_gene: TRBJ1-5; v_gene: TRBV6-5; CDR3nt: TGTGCCAGCAGTTCCCCCGGTCAGCCCCAGCATTTT; CDR3aa: CASSSPGQPQHF
abundance: few; d_gene: TRBD2; j_gene: TRBJ2-4; v_gene: TRBV4-1; CDR3nt: TGCGCCAGCAGCCAAGGGACTAGCGGGATGAACATTCAGTACTTC; CDR3aa: CASSQGTSGMNIQYF
abundance: .; d_gene: .; j_gene: TRBJ2-1; v_gene: TRBV13; CDR3nt: TGTGCCAGCAGCTTAGGATCAAACAATGAGCAGTTCTTC; CDR3aa: CASSLGSNNEQFF
abundance: .; d_gene: .; j_gene: TRBJ1-5; v_gene: TRBV19; CDR3nt: TGTGCCAGTAGTATCGTGTGGGGCGGGGAGCAGCCCCAGCATTTT; CDR3aa: CASSIVWGGEQPQHF
abundance: .; d_gene: .; j_gene: TRBJ1-1; v_gene: TRBV12-5; CDR3nt: TGTGCTAGTGGTTCAGACAGGAACACTGAAGCTTTCTTT; CDR3aa: CASGSDRNTEAFF
abundance: .; d_gene: TRBD2; j_gene: TRBJ2-3; v_gene: TRBV6-1; CDR3nt: TGTGCCAGCAGTGAAGACCGACTAGCGGGATCTAAAGATACGCAGTATTTT; CDR3aa: CASSEDRLAGSKDTQYF
abundance: .; d_gene: .; j_gene: TRBJ2-6; v_gene: TRBV2; CDR3nt: TGTGCCAGCAGTGAGGGGCCTGGGGCCAACGTCCTGACTTTC; CDR3aa: CASSEGPGANVLTF
abundance: once; d_gene: TRBD2; j_gene: TRBJ2-7; v_gene: TRBV4-1; CDR3nt: TGCGCCAGCAGCCAAGGACTAGCGGGGCACTACGAGCAGTACTTC; CDR3aa: CASSQGLAGHYEQYF
abundance: few; d_gene: TRBD1; j_gene: TRBJ1-1; v_gene: TRBV11-1; CDR3nt: TGTGCCAGCAGCGTACAGGGGGCAATCACTGAAGCTTTCTTT; CDR3aa: CASSVQGAITEAFF
abundance: .; d_gene: TRBD2; j_gene: TRBJ2-5; v_gene: TRBV2; CDR3nt: TGTGCCAGCAGTGCCAGCGGGGTACAAGAGACCCAGTACTTC; CDR3aa: CASSASGVQETQYF
abundance: .; d_gene: TRBD2; j_gene: TRBJ2-1; v_gene: TRBV10-3; CDR3nt: TGTGCCAGCAGTGATGGACTAGCTGACTACAATGAGCAGTTCTTC; CDR3aa: CASSDGLADYNEQFF
abundance: .; d_gene: TRBD1; j_gene: TRBJ1-1; v_gene: TRBV19; CDR3nt: TGTGCCAGCGTTCAGGGGGCTACGAACACTGAAGCTTTCTTT; CDR3aa: CASVQGATNTEAFF
abundance: .; d_gene: .; j_gene: TRBJ2-7; v_gene: TRBV11-3; CDR3nt: TGCGCCGGGAGCAGCAGATGTGGGTCCTACGAGCAGTACTTC; CDR3aa: CAGSSRCGSYEQYF
abundance: .; d_gene: TRBD1; j_gene: TRBJ1-2; v_gene: TRBV25-1; CDR3nt: TGTGCCAGCAGTAGAGGGACAGGGGCCTATGGCTACACCTTC; CDR3aa: CASSRGTGAYGYTF
abundance: .; d_gene: .; j_gene: TRBJ1-4; v_gene: TRBV5-1; CDR3nt: TGCGCCAGCAGCCCCATGGGGGCCTACTATGAAAAACTGTTTTTT; CDR3aa: CASSPMGAYYEKLFF
abundance: .; d_gene: TRBD2; j_gene: TRBJ2-1; v_gene: TRBV15; CDR3nt: TGTGCCACCAGCAGTGGGAGACTAGCGGGACTATACAATGAGCAGTTCTTC; CDR3aa: CATSSGRLAGLYNEQFF
abundance: .; d_gene: TRBD1; j_gene: TRBJ1-1; v_gene: TRBV7-9; CDR3nt: TGTGCCAGCAGCTCGGGACAGGGGAACACTGAAGCTTTCTTT; CDR3aa: CASSSGQGNTEAFF
abundance: few; d_gene: .; j_gene: TRBJ2-1; v_gene: TRBV10-2; CDR3nt: TGCGCCAGCAGTAGTCCGACAGGAAGCTCCTACAATGAGCAGTTCTTC; CDR3aa: CASSSPTGSSYNEQFF
abundance: .; d_gene: .; j_gene: TRBJ1-4; v_gene: TRBV10-3; CDR3nt: TGTGCCATCACCCCAGGGAAATATGAAAAACTGTTTTTT; CDR3aa: CAITPGKYEKLFF
abundance: few; d_gene: .; j_gene: TRBJ2-1; v_gene: TRBV7-9; CDR3nt: TGTGCCAGCAGCTTAGGCAGAGTCTCTCCGGGAGCCTCCTACAATGAGCAGTTCTTC; CDR3aa: CASSLGRVSPGASYNEQFF
abundance: .; d_gene: TRBD2; j_gene: TRBJ2-1; v_gene: TRBV7-8; CDR3nt: TGTGCCAGCAGCTCGCAATTAGGACTAGCGTACAATGAGCAGTTCTTC; CDR3aa: CASSSQLGLAYNEQFF
abundance: .; d_gene: TRBD1; j_gene: TRBJ2-1; v_gene: TRBV28; CDR3nt: TGTGCCAGCAGTTTAGGGGACAGGGTGAATGAGCAGTTCTTC; CDR3aa: CASSLGDRVNEQFF
abundance: .; d_gene: TRBD1; j_gene: TRBJ1-1; v_gene: TRBV9; CDR3nt: TGTGCCAGCAGCGTAGACAGGGGCACTGAAGCTTTCTTT; CDR3aa: CASSVDRGTEAFF
abundance: few; d_gene: .; j_gene: TRBJ2-7; v_gene: TRBV29-1; CDR3nt: TGCAGCGCCATGGTTGCCCTCGGGCAGTACTTC; CDR3aa: CSAMVALGQYF
abundance: few; d_gene: .; j_gene: TRBJ1-6; v_gene: TRBV5-4; CDR3nt: TGTGCCAGCAGCTTGCGGGCCGCGGAGGGGTCACCCCTCCACTTT; CDR3aa: CASSLRAAEGSPLHF
abundance: .; d_gene: .; j_gene: TRBJ2-1; v_gene: TRBV5-4; CDR3nt: TGTGCCAGCAGCTTGGGTTCCGCGGGGCTACGGAACAATGAGCAGTTCTTC; CDR3aa: CASSLGSAGLRNNEQFF
abundance: .; d_gene: TRBD1; j_gene: TRBJ1-5; v_gene: TRBV18; CDR3nt: TGTGCCAGCTCACCACTTCAGGGGGGATCTGGGAATCAGCCCCAGCATTTT; CDR3aa: CASSPLQGGSGNQPQHF
abundance: .; d_gene: .; j_gene: TRBJ2-5; v_gene: TRBV5-1; CDR3nt: TGCGCCAGCAGCTTGTTAACGGGACTCGGACAAGAGACCCAGTACTTC; CDR3aa: CASSLLTGLGQETQYF
abundance: .; d_gene: .; j_gene: TRBJ1-1; v_gene: TRBV5-4; CDR3nt: TGTGCCAGCAGATTAGATGGACAGATGAACACTGAAGCTTTCTTT; CDR3aa: CASRLDGQMNTEAFF
abundance: .; d_gene: TRBD1; j_gene: TRBJ2-5; v_gene: TRBV11-3; CDR3nt: TGTGCCAGCAGCTTAGAAGGGACAGGGCGGACCCAGTACTTC; CDR3aa: CASSLEGTGRTQYF
abundance: .; d_gene: TRBD2; j_gene: TRBJ2-1; v_gene: TRBV6-5; CDR3nt: TGTGCCAGCAGTCGGACGGGCGGGAGCTACAATGAGCAGTTCTTC; CDR3aa: CASSRTGGSYNEQFF
abundance: few; d_gene: .; j_gene: TRBJ2-5; v_gene: TRBV5-1; CDR3nt: TGCGCCAGCAGCTTCGGCGTCTACGGGGAGACCCAGTACTTC; CDR3aa: CASSFGVYGETQYF
abundance: .; d_gene: TRBD1; j_gene: TRBJ2-2; v_gene: TRBV5-1; CDR3nt: TGCGCCAGCAGTTCCGGGACAGGGGACACCGGGGAGCTGTTTTTT; CDR3aa: CASSSGTGDTGELFF
abundance: .; d_gene: .; j_gene: TRBJ2-7; v_gene: TRBV19; CDR3nt: TGTGCCAGTAGTATCGACATGGGTTACGAGCAGTACTTC; CDR3aa: CASSIDMGYEQYF
abundance: .; d_gene: TRBD2; j_gene: TRBJ2-3; v_gene: TRBV29-1; CDR3nt: TGCAGCGTTGGGACTAGCGGGAGTGTAACAGATACGCAGTATTTT; CDR3aa: CSVGTSGSVTDTQYF
abundance: .; d_gene: .; j_gene: TRBJ1-2; v_gene: TRBV2; CDR3nt: TGTGCCAGCAGTGGACAGGCTCATGGCTACACCTTC; CDR3aa: CASSGQAHGYTF
abundance: few; d_gene: TRBD2; j_gene: TRBJ2-1; v_gene: TRBV6-1; CDR3nt: TGTGCCAGCAGTGACTTAGCGGGAGGGCCCTACAATGAGCAGTTCTTC; CDR3aa: CASSDLAGGPYNEQFF
abundance: .; d_gene: TRBD1; j_gene: TRBJ1-5; v_gene: TRBV28; CDR3nt: TGTGCCAGCAGTACGAAGACAGGGGGCGACAATCAGCCCCAGCATTTT; CDR3aa: CASSTKTGGDNQPQHF
abundance: few; d_gene: .; j_gene: TRBJ2-3; v_gene: TRBV6-5; CDR3nt: TGTGCCAGCAGTTACCAACAGCCACTAGGCACAGATACGCAGTATTTT; CDR3aa: CASSYQQPLGTDTQYF